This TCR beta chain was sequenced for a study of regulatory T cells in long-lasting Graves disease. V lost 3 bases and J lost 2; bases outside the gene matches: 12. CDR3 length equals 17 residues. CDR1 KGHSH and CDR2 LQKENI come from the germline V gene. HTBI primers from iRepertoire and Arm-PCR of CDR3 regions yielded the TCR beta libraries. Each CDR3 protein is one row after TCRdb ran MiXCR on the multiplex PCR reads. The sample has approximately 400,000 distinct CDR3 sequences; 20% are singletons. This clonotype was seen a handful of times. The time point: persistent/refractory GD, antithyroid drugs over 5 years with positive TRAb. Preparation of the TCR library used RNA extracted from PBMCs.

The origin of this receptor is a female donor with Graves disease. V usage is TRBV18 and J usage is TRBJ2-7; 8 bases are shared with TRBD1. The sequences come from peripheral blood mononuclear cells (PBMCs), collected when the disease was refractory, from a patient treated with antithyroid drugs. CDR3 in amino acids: CASSPGANRQGPYEQYF. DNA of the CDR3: TGTGCCAGCTCACCTGGGGCTAACAGACAGGGGCCCTACGAGCAGTACTTC. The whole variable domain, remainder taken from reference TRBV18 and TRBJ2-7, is NAGVMQNPRHLVRRRGQEARLRCSPMKGHSHVYWYRQLPEEGLKFMVYLQKENIIDESGMPKERFSAEFPKEGPSILRIQQVVRGDSAAYFCASSPGANRQGPYEQYFGPGTRLTVT.